The entry below describes one T cell receptor (beta chain). Its antigen is undetermined. 60 Vbeta and 13 Jbeta primers were used in PCR. Only in-frame clones appear in the TCRdb table, and some are missing; sequencing was by immunoSEQ multiplex PCR. The profile shows 150,000 to 200,000 clones, approximately 80% of them singletons. This sample is part of a study of cytomegalovirus exposure and HLA in healthy donors. Turning to the study itself: The roughly 100 million unique TCR beta sequences, from roughly 170 million T cells, were found by an earlier analysis.

The study, taken as a whole, reports: DRB1 showed the most TCR associations and HLA-C the fewest in a later analysis, as rates varied by HLA locus. Cytomegalovirus-associated TCR beta chains were listed, numbering 150 to 200.

This clonotype originated in a woman in her forties in good health and CMV-seronegative. Input material: PBMCs.

For the CDR3, the DNA is TGTGCCAGCAGTGATGGAGAGGGGGCTTACAATGAGCAGTTCTTC. Its protein product is CASSDGEGAYNEQFF. This chain uses TRBV6-1 with TRBJ2-1; TRBD1 matches at 7 bases. The germline V gene has CDR1 MNHNS and CDR2 SASEGT. V was pared by 3 bases and J by 4 bases, with 6 bases of the junction left unmatched. This CDR3 comprises 15 residues.